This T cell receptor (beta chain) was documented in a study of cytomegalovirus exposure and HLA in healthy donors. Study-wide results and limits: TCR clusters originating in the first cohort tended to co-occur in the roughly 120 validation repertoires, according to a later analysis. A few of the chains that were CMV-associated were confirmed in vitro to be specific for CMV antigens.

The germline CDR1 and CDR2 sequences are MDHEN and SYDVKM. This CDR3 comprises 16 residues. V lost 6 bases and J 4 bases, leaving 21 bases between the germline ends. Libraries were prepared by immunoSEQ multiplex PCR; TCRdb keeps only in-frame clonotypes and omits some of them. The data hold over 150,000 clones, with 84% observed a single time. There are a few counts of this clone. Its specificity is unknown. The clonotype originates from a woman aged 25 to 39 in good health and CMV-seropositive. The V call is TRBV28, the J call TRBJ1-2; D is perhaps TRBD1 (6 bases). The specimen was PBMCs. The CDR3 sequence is CASRPPGTITGYGYTF. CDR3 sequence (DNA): TGTGCCAGCAGGCCTCCTGGGACAATTACGGGCTATGGCTACACCTTC.